These T cell receptor beta chains were read from a single sample in a study of T cells in Graves' hyperthyroidism and ophthalmopathy. TCRdb called the multiplex PCR reads again in MiXCR, with one record for every CDR3 protein. Of roughly 500,000 distinct CDR3 sequences detected, approximately 15% appear once; the ten largest clones hold roughly 5.7%. The material sequenced was blood. The origin of the receptors is a woman aged 30 to 39 with Graves' hyperthyroidism that later progressed to Graves' ophthalmopathy. The CDR3 runs from the conserved cysteine through the conserved F or W. Not every row has a clone size; where given, it reads once, few, many or a size class.

v_call clone_size cdr3_aa
TRBV28 NA CASTSTGRGPYGYTF
TRBV19 many CASSTSHRPPNHEQYF
TRBV5-5 few CASSGGVGGVGTEAFF
TRBV7-2 many CASSSWGLAGGGWTDTQYF
TRBV4-1 NA CASSQEPGQGNSRTGELFF
TRBV10-1 many CASSDNNQPQHF
TRBV25-1 many CASTTWEDRDNEQFF
TRBV20-1 many CSAAEWMNQPQHF
TRBV6-9 NA CASSYPDEGSYYGYTF
TRBV20-1 NA CSARGRGESSYNSPLHF
TRBV20-1 NA CSARAPTGEVGMNTEAFF
TRBV7-8 few CASSLVLSRQGGSPLHF